The 7 T cell receptor beta chains presented below share a single source sample, sequenced in a study of T cell responses to AZD1222 COVID-19 vaccine. TCRdb keeps only in-frame clones here, not all; method: immunoSEQ multiplex PCR. This table has more than 150,000 clones, 80% to 95% appearing once. The sequenced sample was peripheral blood, obtained on day 0 of AZD1222 vaccination. Every receptor here comes from an adult in good health.

This sequence joins TRBV27 and TRBJ1-1, with no clear D. Germline assignment: CDR1 MNHEY and CDR2 SMNVEV (reference sequence). The CDR3 is 12 residues long. The germline V and J ends were trimmed by 0 bases and 6 bases, with 5 bases remaining between them. CDR3 sequence reads: CASSLSGSEAFF. In DNA, the CDR3 is TGTGCCAGCAGTTTATCCGGGTCTGAAGCTTTCTTT.

This clone appeared a single time. The gene calls are TRBV14 and TRBJ1-1; D remains unclear. V was cut by 1 base and J by 0 bases, with 18 bases left in between. CDR1 is SGHDN and CDR2 is FVKESK in the germline V gene. The CDR3 contains 18 residues. DNA for the CDR3: TGTGCCAGCAGCCAAGCCTTAAACTTCCGATGGTTGAACACTGAAGCTTTCTTT. It specifies CASSQALNFRWLNTEAFF.

The chain combines TRBV7-6 with TRBJ1-1; the match to TRBD1 covers 7 bases. The CDR3 contains 16 residues. CDR1 and CDR2 (germline): SGHVS, FNYEAQ. V lost 0 bases to trimming and J lost 5 bases; unmatched junction nucleotides: 9. The CDR3 reads CASSLARRGRRTEAFF. The CDR3 DNA is TGTGCCAGCAGCTTAGCCCGGAGGGGGCGACGGACTGAAGCTTTCTTT. The variable domain in full, with the rest retrieved from reference TRBV7-6 and TRBJ1-1, is GAGVSQSPRYKVTKRGQDVALRCDPISGHVSLYWYRQALGQGPEFLTYFNYEAQQDKSGLPNDRFSAERPEGSISTLTIQRTEQRDSAMYRCASSLARRGRRTEAFFGQGTRLTVV.

This rearrangement joins TRBV6-5 to TRBJ1-4; possible D gene TRBD1, 5 bases. CDR1 and CDR2 from the germline V gene are MNHEY and SVGAGI. The CDR3 covers 14 residues. With 8 bases removed from V and 0 bases from J, the gap between germline ends came to 10 bases. Here the CDR3 reads CASGRDSTNEKLFF. The CDR3 bases are TGTGCCAGCGGAAGGGACTCAACTAATGAAAAACTGTTTTTT.

The CDR3 is CASSVRSGRANEQFF. In DNA, the CDR3 is TGTGCCAGCAGCGTACGGAGCGGGAGGGCCAATGAGCAGTTCTTC. This chain joins TRBV9 and TRBJ2-1; 10 bases are shared with TRBD2. The CDR3 contains 15 residues. Trimming cost V 1 base and J 6 bases; bases outside gene matches: 4. Germline CDR1 SGDLS, CDR2 YYNGEE.

The rearrangement links TRBV5-4 to TRBJ2-2; maybe TRBD1 (6 bases). This CDR3 is built from 15 residues. CDR1 is SGHNT and CDR2 is YYREEE in the germline V gene (reference sequence). The V gene lost 4 bases and the J gene lost 0 bases, with 10 bases spanning the gap. The chain's CDR3 is CASSPGTSNTGELFF. For the CDR3, the DNA is TGTGCCAGCAGCCCCGGGACATCGAACACCGGGGAGCTGTTTTTT.

The chain joins TRBV4-1 to TRBJ1-3; D is uncertain. The CDR3 is made up of 17 amino acids. Trimming shortened V by 6 bases and J by 4 bases, and 22 bases separated the two germline ends. CDR1 is MGHRA, CDR2 YSYEKL, per germline. The CDR3 nucleotides are TGCGCCAGCAGGATGGTTGGACGGTCTACCGAAGGAAACACCATATATTTT. Its protein is CASRMVGRSTEGNTIYF.